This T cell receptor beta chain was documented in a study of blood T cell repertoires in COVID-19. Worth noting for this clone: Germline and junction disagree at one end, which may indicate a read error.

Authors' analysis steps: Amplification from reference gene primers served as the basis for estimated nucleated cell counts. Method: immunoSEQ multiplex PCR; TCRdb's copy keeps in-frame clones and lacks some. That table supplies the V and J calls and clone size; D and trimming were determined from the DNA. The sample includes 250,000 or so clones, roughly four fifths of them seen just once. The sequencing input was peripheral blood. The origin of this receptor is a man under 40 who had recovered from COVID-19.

CDR3 coding DNA: TGTGCCAGCAGTTATAGCTCCTCCGAGCAGTACTTC. As protein: CASSYSSSEQYF. The chain couples TRBV6-2 or TRBV6-3 to TRBJ2-7; D unresolved. Germline V gene data show CDR1 as MNHEY and CDR2 as SVGEGT. The CDR3 spans 12 residues.